Below, one TCR beta chain is given with its context. The antigen remains undetermined. This sample was taken from a study of T cell responses to AZD1222 COVID-19 vaccine. Across the study: Second-dose recipients at about 4 or about 12 weeks were treated as one pooled group. Notes on the study in general: At study baseline, merely a handful of AZD1222 recipients were seropositive. The donor group comprised mostly white British people and more females; the analysis possibly underestimated clonal diversity.

The J segment lost 4 bases and the V segment lost 5 bases, leaving 7 bases of the junction unmatched. This CDR3 comprises 13 residues. Germline V gene data show CDR1 as SQVTM and CDR2 as ANQGSEA. Profiled with immunoSEQ multiplex PCR; TCRdb holds only in-frame clones, not every one. The top ten hold 2.6% of the sample, which has 150,000 or so clones, around nine tenths seen once. The rearrangement links TRBV29-1 to TRBJ1-2, with 7 bases lining up with TRBD1. Sequencing used peripheral blood, obtained on day 0 of AZD1222 vaccination. The sequence was obtained from an adult in good health. The chain's CDR3 is CSVRTGQVYGYTF. Here the CDR3 DNA reads TGCAGCGTTAGGACAGGCCAAGTCTATGGCTACACCTTC.